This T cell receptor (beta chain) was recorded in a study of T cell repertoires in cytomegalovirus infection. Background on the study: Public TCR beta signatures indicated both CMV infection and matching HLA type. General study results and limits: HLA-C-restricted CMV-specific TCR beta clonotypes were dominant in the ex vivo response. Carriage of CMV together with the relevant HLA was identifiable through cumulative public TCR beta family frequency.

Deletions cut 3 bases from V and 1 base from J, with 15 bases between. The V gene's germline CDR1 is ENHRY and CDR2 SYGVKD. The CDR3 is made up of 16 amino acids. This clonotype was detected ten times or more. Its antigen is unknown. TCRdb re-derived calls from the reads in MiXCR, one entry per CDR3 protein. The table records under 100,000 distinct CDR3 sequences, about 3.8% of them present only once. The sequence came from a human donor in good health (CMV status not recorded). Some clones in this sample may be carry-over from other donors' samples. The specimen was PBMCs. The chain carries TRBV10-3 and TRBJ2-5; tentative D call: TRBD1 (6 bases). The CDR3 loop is CAISELRQARQETQYF. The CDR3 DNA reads TGTGCCATCAGTGAATTAAGACAGGCGCGCCAAGAGACCCAGTACTTC.